This T cell receptor (beta chain) came from a study of blood T cell repertoires in COVID-19. About the research overall: In each case, the material was cDNA or gDNA derived from T cells, B-cell-depleted T cells, or PBMCs.

Source study methods: Reference gene primers were amplified, and this amplification served to estimate nucleated cell counts. Clones were sequenced by immunoSEQ multiplex PCR, and TCRdb holds only the in-frame ones, with some missing. V and J calls and clone size are as listed in that table; D and trimming were resolved from the DNA. The table includes a few hundred thousand clones, roughly nine tenths detected once. This clone was counted a few times. The V segment lost 9 bases and the J segment 8 bases; nucleotides outside the gene matches: 8. In germline, CDR1 is LNHDA, CDR2 SQIVND (reference sequence). This CDR3 spans 12 amino acids.

This receptor was obtained from a woman aged 50 to 60 in a cohort exposed to, infected with or recovered from COVID-19 (not recorded which). The sequencing input was PBMCs or T cells enriched from blood (not recorded which). The chain links TRBV19 to TRBJ1-2; 8 bases line up with TRBD1. CDR3 sequence reads: CASRGRKEGYTF. CDR3 nucleotides: TGTGCCAGCAGGGGGCGCAAAGAAGGCTACACCTTC.